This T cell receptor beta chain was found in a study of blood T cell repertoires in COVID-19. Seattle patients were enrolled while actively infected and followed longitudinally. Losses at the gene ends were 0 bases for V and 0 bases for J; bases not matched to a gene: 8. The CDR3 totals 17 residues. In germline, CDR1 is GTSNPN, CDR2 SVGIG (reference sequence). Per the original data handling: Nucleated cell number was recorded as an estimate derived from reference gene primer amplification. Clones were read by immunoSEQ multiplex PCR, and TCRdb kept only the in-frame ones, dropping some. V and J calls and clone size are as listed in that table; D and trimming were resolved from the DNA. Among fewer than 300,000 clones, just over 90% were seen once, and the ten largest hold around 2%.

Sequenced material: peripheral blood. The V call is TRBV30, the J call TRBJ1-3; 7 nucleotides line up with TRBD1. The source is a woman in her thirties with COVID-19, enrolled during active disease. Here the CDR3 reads CAWSVSGRGFSGNTIYF. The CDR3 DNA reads TGTGCCTGGAGTGTAAGCGGCAGGGGGTTCTCTGGAAACACCATATATTTT. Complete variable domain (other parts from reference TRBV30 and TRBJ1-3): SQTIHQWPATLVQPVGSPLSLECTVEGTSNPNLYWYRQAAGRGLQLLFYSVGIGQISSEVPQNLSASRPQDRQFILSSKKLLLSDSGFYLCAWSVSGRGFSGNTIYFGEGSWLTVV.